This TCR beta chain was documented in a study of blood T cell repertoires in COVID-19. Study overall: Both acute and convalescent COVID-19 samples were obtained from the United States, Italy and Spain.

Original data processing: Amplified reference gene primers provided the basis for estimating nucleated cell counts. Profiled with immunoSEQ multiplex PCR; TCRdb holds only in-frame clones, not every one. V and J calls and clone size come straight from that table; D and trimming were deduced from the DNA. Of 90,000 to 130,000 clones in the sample, 65% to 80% were seen once. CDR3 length: 13 amino acids. The germline V gene has CDR1 GTSNPN and CDR2 SVGIG (reference sequence). V shed 8 bases and J shed 0 bases, with 11 bases lying between them. Sequencing input: peripheral blood. The sequence was collected from a woman in her 40s with acute or convalescent COVID-19. J is TRBJ1-3 and V is TRBV30; D gene uncertain. CDR3 coding DNA: TGTGCCAGAACTATAAACTCTGGAAACACCATATATTTT. Its translation: CARTINSGNTIYF.